This is a list of T cell receptor beta chains from one sample in a study of T cells in localized non-small cell lung cancer. Assay used: immunoSEQ multiplex PCR; TCRdb lists only in-frame clones, some missing. The table has 30,000 or so clones, over 80% seen once; the top ten hold less than 5%. Sample: peripheral blood mononuclear cells, taken before any cancer treatment. The receptors here all came from a woman aged 35 to 69 with stage III lung adenocarcinoma. Each CDR3 is given with its conserved first and last residue. A D gene is named only where the DNA matches it firmly. Clone size is shown for a subset of rows, as once, few, many or a class of expanded clone.

once	TRBV30	TRBJ2-6	.	TGTGCCTGGAATTGGGGCTCTGGGGCCAACGTCCTGACTTTC	CAWNWGSGANVLTF
few	TRBV5-8	TRBJ1-5	.	TGTGCCAGCAGCTTGTCTGGGGGTCAGCCCCAGCATTTT	CASSLSGGQPQHF
.	TRBV27	TRBJ1-1	.	TGTGCCAGCAGTCCTTCGATGAACACTGAAGCTTTCTTT	CASSPSMNTEAFF
.	TRBV6-6	TRBJ2-7	TRBD1	TGTGCCAGCAGTTATGCGGGACAGGGGGCCGAGCAGTACTTC	CASSYAGQGAEQYF
.	TRBV6-5	TRBJ1-5	.	TGTGCCAGCAGTTATTATTGGGGTAGCAATCAGCCCCAGCATTTT	CASSYYWGSNQPQHF
.	TRBV6-1	TRBJ1-1	.	TGTGCCAGCAGACAGGCCCAGAACACTGAAGCTTTCTTT	CASRQAQNTEAFF
.	TRBV15	TRBJ2-2	.	TGTGCCACCAGCAGAGATCAGGGGATAACCGGGGAGCTGTTTTTT	CATSRDQGITGELFF
.	TRBV19	TRBJ1-3	.	TGTGCCAGTGGGGCCCTGCGACCGCTAAAAGGAAACACCATATATTTT	CASGALRPLKGNTIYF
.	TRBV7-8	TRBJ2-7	.	TGTGCCAGCAGCGGTGGGGCCTACGAGCAGTACTTC	CASSGGAYEQYF
.	TRBV19	TRBJ1-2	TRBD1	TGTGCCAGTAGTTTAGGACAGGGCAACTATGGCTACACCTTC	CASSLGQGNYGYTF
.	TRBV10-1	TRBJ1-6	.	TGCGCCAGCCGTTTAGGAGGGAGTAATTCACCCCTCCACTTT	CASRLGGSNSPLHF
once	TRBV5-1	TRBJ1-1	.	TGCGCCAGCAGCTTGGCAGGGATGAACACTGAAGCTTTCTTT	CASSLAGMNTEAFF
.	TRBV5-1	TRBJ1-4	TRBD1	TGCGCCAGCAGCTTGGGGACAGGGGGCTTTAAGGATGAAAAACTGTTTTTT	CASSLGTGGFKDEKLFF
.	TRBV19	TRBJ2-3	.	TGTGCCAGTAGTTTCGGGACTACAGATACGCAGTATTTT	CASSFGTTDTQYF